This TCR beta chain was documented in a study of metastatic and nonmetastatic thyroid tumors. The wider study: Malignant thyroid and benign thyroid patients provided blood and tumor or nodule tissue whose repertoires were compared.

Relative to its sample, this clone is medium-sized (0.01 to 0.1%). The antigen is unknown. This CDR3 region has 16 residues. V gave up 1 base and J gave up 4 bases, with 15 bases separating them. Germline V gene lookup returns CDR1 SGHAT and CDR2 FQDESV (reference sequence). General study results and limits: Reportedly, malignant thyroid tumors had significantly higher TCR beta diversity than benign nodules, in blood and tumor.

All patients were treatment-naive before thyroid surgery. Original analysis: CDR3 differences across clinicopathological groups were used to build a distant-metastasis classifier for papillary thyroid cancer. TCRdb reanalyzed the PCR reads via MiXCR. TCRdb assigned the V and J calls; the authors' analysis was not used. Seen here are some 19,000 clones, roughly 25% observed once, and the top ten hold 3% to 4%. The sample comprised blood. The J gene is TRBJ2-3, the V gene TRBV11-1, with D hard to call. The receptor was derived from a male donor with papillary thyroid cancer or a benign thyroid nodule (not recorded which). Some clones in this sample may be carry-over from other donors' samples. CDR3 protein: CASSLGQQRVSDTQYF. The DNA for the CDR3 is TGTGCCAGCAGCTTAGGGCAGCAGCGTGTGTCAGATACGCAGTATTTT.